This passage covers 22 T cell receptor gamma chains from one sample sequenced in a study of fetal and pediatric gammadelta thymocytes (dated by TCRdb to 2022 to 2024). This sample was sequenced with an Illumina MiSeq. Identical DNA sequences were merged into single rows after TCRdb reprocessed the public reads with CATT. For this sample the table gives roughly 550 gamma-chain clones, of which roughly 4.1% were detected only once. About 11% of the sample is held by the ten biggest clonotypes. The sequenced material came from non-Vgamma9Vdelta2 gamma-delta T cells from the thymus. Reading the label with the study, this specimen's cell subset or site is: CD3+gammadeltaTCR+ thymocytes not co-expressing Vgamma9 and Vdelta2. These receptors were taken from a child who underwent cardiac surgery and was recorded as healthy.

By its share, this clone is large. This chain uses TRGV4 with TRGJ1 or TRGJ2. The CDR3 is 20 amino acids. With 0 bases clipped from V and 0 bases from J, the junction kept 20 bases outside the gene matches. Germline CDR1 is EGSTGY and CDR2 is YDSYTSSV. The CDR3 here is CATWDGREGIGGGNYYKKLF. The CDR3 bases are TGTGCCACCTGGGATGGGCGAGAGGGCATCGGCGGGGGGAATTATTATAAGAAACTCTTT.

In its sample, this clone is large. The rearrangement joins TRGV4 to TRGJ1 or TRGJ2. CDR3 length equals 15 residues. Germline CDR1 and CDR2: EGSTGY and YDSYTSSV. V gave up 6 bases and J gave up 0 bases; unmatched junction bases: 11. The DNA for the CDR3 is TGTGCCACCTGGACTCGTTCCCAGAATTATTATAAGAAACTCTTT. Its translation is CATWTRSQNYYKKLF.

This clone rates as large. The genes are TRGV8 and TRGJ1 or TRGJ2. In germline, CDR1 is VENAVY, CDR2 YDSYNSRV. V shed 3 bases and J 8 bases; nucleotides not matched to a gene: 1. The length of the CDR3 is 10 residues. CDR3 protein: CATWDHKKLF. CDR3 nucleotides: TGTGCCACCTGGGATCATAAGAAACTCTTT.

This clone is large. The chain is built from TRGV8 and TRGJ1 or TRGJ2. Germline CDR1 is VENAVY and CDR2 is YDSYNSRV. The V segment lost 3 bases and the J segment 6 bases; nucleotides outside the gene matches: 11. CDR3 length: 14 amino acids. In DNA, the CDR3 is TGTGCCACCTGGGATGCCCCCCCCAGTTATAAGAAACTCTTT. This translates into CATWDAPPSYKKLF.

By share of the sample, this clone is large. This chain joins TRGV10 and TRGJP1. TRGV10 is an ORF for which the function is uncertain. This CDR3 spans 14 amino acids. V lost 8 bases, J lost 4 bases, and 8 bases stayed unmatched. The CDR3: CAAWDSYTGWFKIF. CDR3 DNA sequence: TGTGCTGCGTGGGATTCCTACACTGGTTGGTTCAAGATATTT.

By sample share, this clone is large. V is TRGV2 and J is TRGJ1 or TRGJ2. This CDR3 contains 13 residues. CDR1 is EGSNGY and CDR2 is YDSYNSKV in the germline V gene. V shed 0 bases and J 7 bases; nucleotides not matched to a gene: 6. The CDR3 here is CATWDGQRYKKLF. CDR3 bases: TGTGCCACCTGGGACGGGCAAAGATATAAGAAACTCTTT.

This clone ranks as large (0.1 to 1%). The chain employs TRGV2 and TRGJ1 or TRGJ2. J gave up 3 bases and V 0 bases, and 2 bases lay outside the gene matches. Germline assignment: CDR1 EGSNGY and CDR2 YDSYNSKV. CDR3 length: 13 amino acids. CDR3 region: CATWDGRYYKKLF. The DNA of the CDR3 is TGTGCCACCTGGGACGGGCGTTATTATAAGAAACTCTTT.

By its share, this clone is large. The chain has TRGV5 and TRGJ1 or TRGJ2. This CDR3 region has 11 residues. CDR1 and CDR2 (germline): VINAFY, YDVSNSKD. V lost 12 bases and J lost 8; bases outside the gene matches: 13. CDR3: CASSLRDKKLF. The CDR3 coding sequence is TGTGCCTCATCCTTGAGGGATAAGAAACTCTTT.

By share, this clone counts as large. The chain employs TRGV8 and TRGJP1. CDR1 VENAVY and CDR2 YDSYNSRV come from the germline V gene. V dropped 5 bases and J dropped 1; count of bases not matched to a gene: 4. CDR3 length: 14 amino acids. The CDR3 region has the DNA TGTGCCACCTGGGTTGTTACCACTGGTTGGTTCAAGATATTT. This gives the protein CATWVVTTGWFKIF.

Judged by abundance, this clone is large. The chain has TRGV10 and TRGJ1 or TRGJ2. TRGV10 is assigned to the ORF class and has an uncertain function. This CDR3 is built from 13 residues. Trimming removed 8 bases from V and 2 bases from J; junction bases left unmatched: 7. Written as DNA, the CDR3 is TGTGCTGCGTGGGATTACTATTATTATAAGAAACTCTTT. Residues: CAAWDYYYYKKLF.

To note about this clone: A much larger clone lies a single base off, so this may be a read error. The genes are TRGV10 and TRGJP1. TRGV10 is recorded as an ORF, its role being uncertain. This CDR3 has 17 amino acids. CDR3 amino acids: CAAWDYQLNTTGRFKIF. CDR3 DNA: TGTGCTGCGTGGGATTATCAGCTCAATACCACTGGTAGGTTCAAGATATTT.

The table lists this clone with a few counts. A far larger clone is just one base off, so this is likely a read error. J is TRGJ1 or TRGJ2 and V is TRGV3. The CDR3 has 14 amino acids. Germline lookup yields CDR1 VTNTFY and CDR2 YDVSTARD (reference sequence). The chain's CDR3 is CTTWDGGPKYKKLF. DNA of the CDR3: TGTACCACCTGGGACGGCGGTCCTAAGTATAAGAAACTCTTT.

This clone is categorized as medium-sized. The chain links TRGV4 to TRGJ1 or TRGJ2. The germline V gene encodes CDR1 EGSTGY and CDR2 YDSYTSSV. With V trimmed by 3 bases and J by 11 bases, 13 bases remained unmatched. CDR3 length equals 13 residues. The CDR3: CATWDIPGSEKLF. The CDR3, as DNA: TGTGCCACCTGGGATATTCCCGGAAGCGAGAAACTCTTT.

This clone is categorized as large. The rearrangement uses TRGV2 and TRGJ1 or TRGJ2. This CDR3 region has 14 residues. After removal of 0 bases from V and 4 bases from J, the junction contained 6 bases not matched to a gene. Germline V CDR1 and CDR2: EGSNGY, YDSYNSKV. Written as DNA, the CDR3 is TGTGCCACCTGGGACGGGCCGGAATATTATAAGAAACTCTTT. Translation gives CATWDGPEYYKKLF.

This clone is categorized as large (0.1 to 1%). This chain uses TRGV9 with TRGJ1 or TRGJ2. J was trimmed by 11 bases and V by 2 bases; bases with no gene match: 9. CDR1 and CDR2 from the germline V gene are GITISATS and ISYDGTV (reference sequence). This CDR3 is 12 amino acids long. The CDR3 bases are TGTGCCTTGTGGGAGGCCCCCAGCGAGAAACTCTTT. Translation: CALWEAPSEKLF.

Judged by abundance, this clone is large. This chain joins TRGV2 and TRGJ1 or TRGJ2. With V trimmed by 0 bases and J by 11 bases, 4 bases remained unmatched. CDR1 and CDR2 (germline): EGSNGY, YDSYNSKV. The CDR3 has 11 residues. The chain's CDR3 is CATWDGREKLF. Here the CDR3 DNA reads TGTGCCACCTGGGACGGGCGCGAGAAACTCTTT.

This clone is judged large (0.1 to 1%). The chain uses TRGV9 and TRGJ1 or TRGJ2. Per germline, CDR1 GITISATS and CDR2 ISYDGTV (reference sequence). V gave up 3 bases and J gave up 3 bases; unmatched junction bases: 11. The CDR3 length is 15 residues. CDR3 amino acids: CALWESACSYYKKLF. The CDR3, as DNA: TGTGCCTTGTGGGAGTCCGCCTGTTCTTATTATAAGAAACTCTTT.

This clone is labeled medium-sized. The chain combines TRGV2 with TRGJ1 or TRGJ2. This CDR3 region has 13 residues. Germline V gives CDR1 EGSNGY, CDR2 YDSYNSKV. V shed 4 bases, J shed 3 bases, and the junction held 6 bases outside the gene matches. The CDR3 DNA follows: TGTGCCACCTGGGAACAGCGTTATTATAAGAAACTCTTT. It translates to CATWEQRYYKKLF.

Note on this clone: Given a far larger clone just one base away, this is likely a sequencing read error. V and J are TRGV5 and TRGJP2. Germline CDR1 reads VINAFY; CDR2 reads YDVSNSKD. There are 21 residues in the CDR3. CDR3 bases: TGTGCCTCCTGGGACAGGCAGAGCGGGCGAGAGGCCCCTCATAGTGATTGGATCAAGACGTTT. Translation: CASWDRQSGREAPHSDWIKTF.

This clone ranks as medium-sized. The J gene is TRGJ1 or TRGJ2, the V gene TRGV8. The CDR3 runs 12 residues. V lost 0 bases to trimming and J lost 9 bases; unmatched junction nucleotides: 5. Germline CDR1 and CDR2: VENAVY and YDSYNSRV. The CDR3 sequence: CATWDRRGKKLF. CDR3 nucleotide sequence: TGTGCCACCTGGGATAGGCGGGGTAAGAAACTCTTT.

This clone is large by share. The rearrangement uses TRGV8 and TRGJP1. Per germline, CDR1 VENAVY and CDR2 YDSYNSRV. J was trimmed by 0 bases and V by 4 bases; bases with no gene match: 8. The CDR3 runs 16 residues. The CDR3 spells CATWERDHTTGWFKIF. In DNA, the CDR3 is TGTGCCACCTGGGAGAGAGACCATACCACTGGTTGGTTCAAGATATTT.

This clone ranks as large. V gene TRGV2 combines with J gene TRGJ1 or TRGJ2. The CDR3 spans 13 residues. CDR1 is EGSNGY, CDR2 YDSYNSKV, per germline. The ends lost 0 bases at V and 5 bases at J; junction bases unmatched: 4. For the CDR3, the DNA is TGTGCCACCTGGGACGGGCAGGATTATAAGAAACTCTTT. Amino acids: CATWDGQDYKKLF.